This T cell receptor beta chain was obtained from a study of cytomegalovirus exposure and HLA in healthy donors. Whole-study context: Earlier findings included more than 95 million unique TCR beta sequences obtained from about 179 million T cells.

The PCR ran on 60 Vbeta and 13 Jbeta primers. In the authors' workflow: In a later analysis, the count reached 82 million or so unique TCR beta chains, with 10 million to 11 million shared. Using immunoSEQ multiplex PCR, the repertoire was profiled, and TCRdb retains in-frame clones only, with some absent. The V and J calls and clone size come from that table; D and trimming were worked out from the DNA. The sample contains about 160,000 clones, 80% of which appear only once. The sequence was obtained from a male donor in good health and CMV-seropositive. The source material was PBMCs.

The CDR3 here is CASSLRVGQGTQTLHF. In DNA, the CDR3 is TGTGCCAGCAGCTTACGTGTTGGACAGGGCACTCAGACCCTCCACTTT. The chain combines TRBV11-3 with TRBJ1-6, with 8 nucleotides matching TRBD1. With 2 bases clipped from V and 14 bases from J, the junction kept 14 bases outside the gene matches. From germline, CDR1 is SGHNT and CDR2 YENEEA. This CDR3 region has 16 residues.